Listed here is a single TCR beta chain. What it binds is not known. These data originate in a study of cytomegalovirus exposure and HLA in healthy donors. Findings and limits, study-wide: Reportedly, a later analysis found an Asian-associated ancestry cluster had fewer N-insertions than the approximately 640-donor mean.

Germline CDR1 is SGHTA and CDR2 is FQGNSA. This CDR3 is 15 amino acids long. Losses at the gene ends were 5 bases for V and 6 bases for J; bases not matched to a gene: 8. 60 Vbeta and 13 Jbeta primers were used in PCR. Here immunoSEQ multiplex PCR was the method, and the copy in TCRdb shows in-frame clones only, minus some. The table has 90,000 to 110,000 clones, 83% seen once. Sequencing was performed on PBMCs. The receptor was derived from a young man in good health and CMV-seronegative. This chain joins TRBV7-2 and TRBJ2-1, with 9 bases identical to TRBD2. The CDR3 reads CASSAEASGTNEQFF. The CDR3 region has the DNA TGTGCCAGCAGCGCTGAGGCTAGCGGGACCAATGAGCAGTTCTTC.